This TCR beta chain was recorded in a study of T-cell memory formation after mild COVID-19. Study conclusions and caveats: Memory from before infection featured some responding clones, which suggests cross-reactive memory joined. What remained unconfirmed was the SARS-CoV-2 specificity of second-wave clones peaking on day 37.

As concerns this clonotype: The antigen remains unidentified.

The 5'RACE method, run with constant-segment primers, produced TCR alpha and TCR beta cDNA libraries (carrying sample barcodes and UMIs). TCRdb reanalysed the 5' RACE reads using MiXCR and keeps one entry per CDR3 protein. The repertoire consists of around 300,000 distinct CDR3 sequences, with around 13% occurring once and the leading ten covering about 20%. The CDR3 spans 13 residues. V lost 7 bases and J 9 bases, leaving 13 bases between the germline ends. Germline V CDR1 and CDR2: MDHEN, SYDVKM. The gene calls are TRBV28 and TRBJ1-6; D is undetermined. The receptor was isolated from a man aged 18 to 29 who had mild COVID-19 (a few samples of this study predate the infection). Cell type and time point are not known. Material for sequencing was PBMCs or a T cell subset sorted from them (not recorded which). The CDR3 is CASTPLAFSPLHF. The DNA of the CDR3 is TGTGCCAGCACCCCCCTCGCCTTTTCACCCCTCCACTTT.